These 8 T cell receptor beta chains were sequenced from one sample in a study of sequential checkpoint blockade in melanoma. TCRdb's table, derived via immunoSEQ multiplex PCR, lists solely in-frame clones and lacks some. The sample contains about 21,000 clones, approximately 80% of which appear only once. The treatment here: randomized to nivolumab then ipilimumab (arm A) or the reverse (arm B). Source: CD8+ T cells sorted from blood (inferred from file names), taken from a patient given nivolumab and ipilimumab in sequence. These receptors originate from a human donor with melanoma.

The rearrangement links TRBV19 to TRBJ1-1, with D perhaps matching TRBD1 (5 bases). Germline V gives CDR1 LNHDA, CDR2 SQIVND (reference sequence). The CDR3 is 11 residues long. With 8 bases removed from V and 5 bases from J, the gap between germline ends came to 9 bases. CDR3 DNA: TGTGCCAGTTCCCAGGGAACTGAAGCTTTCTTT. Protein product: CASSQGTEAFF.

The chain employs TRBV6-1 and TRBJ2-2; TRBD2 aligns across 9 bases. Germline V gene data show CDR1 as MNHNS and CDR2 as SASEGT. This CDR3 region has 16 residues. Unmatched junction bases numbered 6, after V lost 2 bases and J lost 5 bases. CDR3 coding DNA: TGTGCCAGCAGTGAACGGGGCGGGGGGGGTACCGGGGAGCTGTTTTTT. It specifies CASSERGGGGTGELFF.

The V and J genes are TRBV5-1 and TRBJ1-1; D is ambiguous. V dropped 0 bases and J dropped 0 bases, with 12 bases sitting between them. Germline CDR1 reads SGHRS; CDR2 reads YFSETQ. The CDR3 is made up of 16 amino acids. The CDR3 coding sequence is TGCGCCAGCAGCTTGGTTCAGGCCTTTATGAACACTGAAGCTTTCTTT. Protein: CASSLVQAFMNTEAFF.

In nucleotides, the CDR3 is TGCGCCAGCAGCCCTAGGGGGCTTGGCGAAAAACTGTTTTTT. It yields the protein CASSPRGLGEKLFF. The rearrangement uses TRBV4-3 and TRBJ1-4, with 7 bases that match TRBD1. The CDR3 runs 14 residues. Trimming cost V 4 bases and J 8 bases; bases outside gene matches: 7. Germline CDR1 LGHNA, CDR2 YSLEER.

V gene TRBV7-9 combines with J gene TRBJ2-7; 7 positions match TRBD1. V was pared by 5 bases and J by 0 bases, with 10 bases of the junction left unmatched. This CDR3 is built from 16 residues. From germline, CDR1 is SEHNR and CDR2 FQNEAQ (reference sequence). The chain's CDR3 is CASSPYQGVSSYEQYF. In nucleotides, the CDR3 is TGTGCCAGCAGCCCATATCAGGGGGTCAGCTCCTACGAGCAGTACTTC.

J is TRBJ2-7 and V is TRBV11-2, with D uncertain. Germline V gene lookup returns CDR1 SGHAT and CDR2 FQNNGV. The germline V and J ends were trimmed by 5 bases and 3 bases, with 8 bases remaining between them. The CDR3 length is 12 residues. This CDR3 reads CASSTAGYEQYF. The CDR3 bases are TGTGCCAGCAGCACGGCAGGCTACGAGCAGTACTTC.

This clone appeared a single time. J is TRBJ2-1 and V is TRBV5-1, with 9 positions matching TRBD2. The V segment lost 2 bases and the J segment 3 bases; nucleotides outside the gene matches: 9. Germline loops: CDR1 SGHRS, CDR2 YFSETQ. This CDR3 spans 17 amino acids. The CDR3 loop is CASSLERLAAYYNEQFF. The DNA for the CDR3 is TGCGCCAGCAGCTTAGAAAGACTAGCGGCGTACTACAATGAGCAGTTCTTC.

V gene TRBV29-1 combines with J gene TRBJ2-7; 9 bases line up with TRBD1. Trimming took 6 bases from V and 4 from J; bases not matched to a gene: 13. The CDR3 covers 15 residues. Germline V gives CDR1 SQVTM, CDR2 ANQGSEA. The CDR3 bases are TGCAGCGTGAACGGACAGGGGCTCTCAGCTTACGAGCAGTACTTC. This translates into CSVNGQGLSAYEQYF.